The clone carrying this T cell receptor beta chain was counted only a few times. This record comes from a study of OX40 agonist ivuxolimab in advanced cancers. As for the study in general: Participants could have had prior anti-PD-1, anti-PD-L1 or anti-CTLA-4 therapy, and roughly 40% had some.

Germline assignment: CDR1 LNHDA and CDR2 SQIVND (reference sequence). CDR3 size: 13 residues. V was shortened by 8 bases and J by 10 bases, with 18 bases between the two germline ends. Measured with immunoSEQ multiplex PCR; TCRdb has only the in-frame clones, and not every one. The data contain tens of thousands of clones, approximately 87% of them singletons. The receptor was derived from an adult with an advanced solid tumor such as melanoma, head and neck, liver or kidney cancer. Specimen: CD4+ or CD8+ T cells sorted from blood, collected in a trial of the OX40 agonist ivuxolimab. The chain joins TRBV19 to TRBJ1-5; D remains unclear. In DNA, the CDR3 is TGTGCCAGTGGTGGGCCTCTCGGCATACCCCAGCATTTT. Its translation is CASGGPLGIPQHF.